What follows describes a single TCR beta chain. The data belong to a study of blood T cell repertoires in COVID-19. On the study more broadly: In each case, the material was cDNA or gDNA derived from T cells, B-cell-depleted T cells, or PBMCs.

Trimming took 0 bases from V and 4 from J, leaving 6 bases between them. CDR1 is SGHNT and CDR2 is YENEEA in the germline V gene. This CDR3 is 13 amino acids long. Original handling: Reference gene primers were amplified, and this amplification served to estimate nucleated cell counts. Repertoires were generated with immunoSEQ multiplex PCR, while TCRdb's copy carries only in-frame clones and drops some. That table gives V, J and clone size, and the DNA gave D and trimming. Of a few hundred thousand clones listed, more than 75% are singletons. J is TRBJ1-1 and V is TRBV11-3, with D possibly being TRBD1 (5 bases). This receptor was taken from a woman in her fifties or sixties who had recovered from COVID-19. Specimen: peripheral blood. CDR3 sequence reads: CASSLDRATEAFF. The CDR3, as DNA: TGTGCCAGCAGCTTAGACAGGGCCACTGAAGCTTTCTTT.